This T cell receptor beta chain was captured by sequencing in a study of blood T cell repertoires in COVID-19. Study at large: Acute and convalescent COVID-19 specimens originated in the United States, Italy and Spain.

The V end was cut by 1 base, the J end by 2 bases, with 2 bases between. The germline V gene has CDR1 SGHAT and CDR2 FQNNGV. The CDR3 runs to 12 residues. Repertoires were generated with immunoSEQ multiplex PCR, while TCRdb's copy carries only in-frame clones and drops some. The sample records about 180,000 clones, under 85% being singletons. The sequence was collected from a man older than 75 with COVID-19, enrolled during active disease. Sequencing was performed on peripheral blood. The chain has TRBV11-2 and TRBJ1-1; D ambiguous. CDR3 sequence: CASSLANTEAFF. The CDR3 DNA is TGTGCCAGCAGCTTAGCAAACACTGAAGCTTTCTTT.